This T cell receptor beta chain was identified in a study of cytomegalovirus exposure and HLA in healthy donors. Study-level information: The use of the same platform for the 130 or so validation repertoires and the 600 to 800 first-cohort repertoires was reported by a later analysis.

Concerning this clone itself: Its antigen is as yet unknown.

Study-wide results and caveats: The dataset shows that most TCR sequences were rare, while some public TCRs occurred in many donors.

The CDR3 totals 17 residues. Looked up from germline, CDR1 is MRHNA and CDR2 is SNTAGT. The J segment lost 5 bases and the V segment lost 8 bases, leaving 13 bases of the junction unmatched. Produced via immunoSEQ multiplex PCR; TCRdb's table is partial and in-frame only. Of under 75,000 clones in the sample, 92% were seen once. The donors were members of the roughly 120-subject validation cohort (separate from the approximately 670-subject first cohort). The sequence derives from a man aged 18 to 30 in good health and CMV-seropositive. Specimen: PBMCs. The V call is TRBV6-4, the J call TRBJ2-1; 12 bases map to TRBD2. The CDR3 bases are TGTGCCAGCGGGGGACTAGCGGGCTTAAACTGGGACAATGAGCAGTTCTTC. Protein: CASGGLAGLNWDNEQFF.